Described below is a single T cell receptor (beta chain) sequence and its context. Its antigen is still unknown. Base qualities are missing; no much larger clone stands one base away. TCRbeta CDR3 regions were amplified from genomic DNA by means of the immunoSEQ Assay, a bias-controlled multiplex PCR. Per the authors' processing: Within the assay, amplification of reference gene primers was used to estimate how many nucleated cells each sample contained. To quantify the absolute abundance of each unique TCRbeta CDR3 rearrangement, sequence reads were collapsed and filtered. For each sample, productive Simpson clonality was calculated as the square root of Simpson's diversity index across productive rearrangements. The source is immuneACCESS, and TCRdb retained only in-frame sequences with V and J called. Part of the clones is not carried over; for the studies checked, unresolved V genes explain less than half of this, and the remainder is unexplained. V, J and clone size are those of that table, while D and trimming were read from the DNA. The sample table records tens of thousands of clones; about 92% of these occur just once. The ten biggest clones cover around 0.96% of the sample.

Collaborating institutions collected whole blood in K2EDTA tubes following their own protocols. For TCRbeta analysis, collaborator samples were shipped as frozen whole blood, as isolated PBMCs, or as DNA extracted from either sample type. Relative to germline, V is 2 bases shorter and J is 5 bases shorter, with 4 bases between their ends. The CDR3 starts with the cysteine, ends with the phenylalanine, and has 12 residues. Solely the CDR3 DNA is kept, with 36 bases framed from the first base. According to the germline V gene, CDR1 reads MDHEN and CDR2 reads SYDVKM. The data belong to a study of blood T cell repertoires in COVID-19 (dated by TCRdb to between 2020 and 2021). Concerning the study at large: The collaborator samples originated in the United States, Italy and Spain and spanned the acute and convalescent phases of COVID-19. The material from the prospective study consisted of cDNA or gDNA derived from T cells, B-cell-depleted T cells, or PBMCs. Deeply sampled blood TCRbeta repertoires from subjects exposed to, actively infected with, or recovered from COVID-19 were included in the dataset. The repertoires were made available in a free public database intended to serve as a resource for research on the immune response to SARS-CoV-2. The samples were drawn from the first 160 participants of the ongoing ImmuneRACE study and from 950 to 1,500 subjects provided by 6 global collaborators. Nearly every sample came with metadata listing a de-identified subject ID, COVID-19 status, age in years and sex. Where HLA class I and class II types were available, the types were taken from metadata supplied by the sample provider, not from assay-based typing.

The study at large found these results: Clinical and demographic metadata were provided uncurated, with the amount varying by source and participant.

This clonotype was obtained from a woman aged 50 to 65 in a cohort sampled during active COVID-19. Source material: peripheral blood. The rearrangement combines TRBV28 with TRBJ1-5; confidence is insufficient to name the D gene. The DNA is TGTGCCAGCAGTTTAAAGCATCAGCCCCAGCATTTT. Its translation reads: CASSLKHQPQHF.